This T cell receptor beta chain emerged from a study of blood T cell repertoires in COVID-19. Background on the study: Acute and convalescent COVID-19 specimens originated in the United States, Italy and Spain.

Some clones are missing from TCRdb's copy, which holds only in-frame ones; the method was immunoSEQ multiplex PCR. The sample has fewer than 150,000 clones, 70% to 85% seen once. Sequenced material: peripheral blood. The clonotype comes from a man in his 60s who had recovered from COVID-19.

DNA for the CDR3: TGTGCCAGCACCAAATCGGGCAGGGGGTGGACTGAAGCTTTCTTT. This translates into CASTKSGRGWTEAFF. This chain uses TRBV28 with TRBJ1-1, with 7 bases fitting TRBD1. Trimming removed 7 bases from V and 5 bases from J; junction bases left unmatched: 13. Germline lookup yields CDR1 MDHEN and CDR2 SYDVKM. The CDR3 extends over 15 amino acids. Full variable domain (remainder filled in from reference TRBV28 and TRBJ1-1): DVKVTQSSRYLVKRTGEKVFLECVQDMDHENMFWYRQDPGLGLRLIYFSYDVKMKEKGDIPEGYSVSREKKERFSLILESASTNQTSMYLCASTKSGRGWTEAFFGQGTRLTVV.